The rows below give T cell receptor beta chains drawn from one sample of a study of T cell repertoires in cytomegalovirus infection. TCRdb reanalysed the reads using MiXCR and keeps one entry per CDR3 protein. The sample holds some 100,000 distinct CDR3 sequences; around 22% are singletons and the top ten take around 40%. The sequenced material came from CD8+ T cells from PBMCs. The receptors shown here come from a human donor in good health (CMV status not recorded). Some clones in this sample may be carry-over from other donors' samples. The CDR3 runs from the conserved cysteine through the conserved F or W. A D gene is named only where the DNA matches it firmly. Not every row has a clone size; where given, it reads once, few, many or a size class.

CDR3nt: TGTGCCAGCAGTTTTCTTCCGGGACAGGCGAACACTGAAGCTTTCTTT
CDR3aa: CASSFLPGQANTEAFF
j_gene: TRBJ1-1
v_gene: TRBV28
abundance: .
d_gene: TRBD1

CDR3nt: TGTGCCAGCAGTCCCCGGGAGGGGACGTACACTGAAGCTTTCTTT
CDR3aa: CASSPREGTYTEAFF
j_gene: TRBJ1-1
v_gene: TRBV6-5
abundance: many
d_gene: .

CDR3nt: TGTGCCAGCAGCCCGCCCCTAGCGGGGTCGAACACCGGGGAGCTGTTTTTT
CDR3aa: CASSPPLAGSNTGELFF
j_gene: TRBJ2-2
v_gene: TRBV11-2
abundance: many
d_gene: TRBD2

CDR3nt: TGTGCCAGTCGTCATGGGGGTGATGTGAACACTGAAGCTTTCTTT
CDR3aa: CASRHGGDVNTEAFF
j_gene: TRBJ1-1
v_gene: TRBV19
abundance: .
d_gene: .

CDR3nt: TGTGCCAGCAGCTTAAGAGGGACTAGCGGGAACGAGCAGTTCTTC
CDR3aa: CASSLRGTSGNEQFF
j_gene: TRBJ2-1
v_gene: TRBV13
abundance: .
d_gene: TRBD2

CDR3nt: TGTGCCAGCAGCGCATCGGACAGGGGTCATTACGAGCAGTACTTC
CDR3aa: CASSASDRGHYEQYF
j_gene: TRBJ2-7
v_gene: TRBV9
abundance: .
d_gene: TRBD1

CDR3nt: TGTGCCAGCAGTTACTCAACGGGGGAATACACCGGGGAGCTGTTTTTT
CDR3aa: CASSYSTGEYTGELFF
j_gene: TRBJ2-2
v_gene: TRBV6-5
abundance: few
d_gene: .

CDR3nt: TGTGCCAGTAGTATTAAGGGGGCGCGGCCCCTCCACTTT
CDR3aa: CASSIKGARPLHF
j_gene: TRBJ1-6
v_gene: TRBV19
abundance: many
d_gene: TRBD1

CDR3nt: TGTGCCAGCAGCTTAGATTCGTCGGTGAAGACAGGGGAGGAGCAGTACTTC
CDR3aa: CASSLDSSVKTGEEQYF
j_gene: TRBJ2-7
v_gene: TRBV11-2
abundance: many
d_gene: TRBD1

CDR3nt: TGTGCCAGCAGCTTAGCGGGCGGGGCCCGGGATGAGCAGTTCTTC
CDR3aa: CASSLAGGARDEQFF
j_gene: TRBJ2-1
v_gene: TRBV7-2
abundance: many
d_gene: .

CDR3nt: TGTGCCAGCAAATGGTCTACGGGTAAAGATGGCTACACCTTC
CDR3aa: CASKWSTGKDGYTF
j_gene: TRBJ1-2
v_gene: TRBV27
abundance: .
d_gene: .

CDR3nt: TGTGCCAGCAACACGGGAGAGACCCAGTACTTC
CDR3aa: CASNTGETQYF
j_gene: TRBJ2-5
v_gene: TRBV6-2/TRBV6-3
abundance: .
d_gene: .

CDR3nt: TGTGCCAGCAGCTCGCCGACAGGGGGGACATTTAACTATGGCTACACCTTC
CDR3aa: CASSSPTGGTFNYGYTF
j_gene: TRBJ1-2
v_gene: TRBV7-9
abundance: few
d_gene: TRBD1

CDR3nt: TGTGCCAGCAGCCCAGGACTAGCGGGGGGACCGAACACCGGGGAGCTGTTTTTT
CDR3aa: CASSPGLAGGPNTGELFF
j_gene: TRBJ2-2
v_gene: TRBV7-2
abundance: many
d_gene: TRBD2

CDR3nt: TGTGCCAGCAGCCCCCGGACAGGGGGCGACTATGGAAACACCATATATTTT
CDR3aa: CASSPRTGGDYGNTIYF
j_gene: TRBJ1-3
v_gene: TRBV7-3
abundance: many
d_gene: TRBD1

CDR3nt: TGTGCCAGCAGCTTAGAGGGTCAGCCCGTACCAACAAATAATTCACCCCTCCACTTT
CDR3aa: CASSLEGQPVPTNNSPLHF
j_gene: TRBJ1-6
v_gene: TRBV7-8
abundance: .
d_gene: .

CDR3nt: TGTGCCAGCAGCGTGAGACTAGCGGGAGAGGCAGATACGCAGTATTTT
CDR3aa: CASSVRLAGEADTQYF
j_gene: TRBJ2-3
v_gene: TRBV9
abundance: few
d_gene: TRBD2

CDR3nt: TGTGCCAGCAGCTTGGCCGGGAGGAGGAACGAGCAGTACTTC
CDR3aa: CASSLAGRRNEQYF
j_gene: TRBJ2-7
v_gene: TRBV7-3
abundance: few
d_gene: TRBD2

CDR3nt: TGTGCCAGCAGCTTAATTTCCTGGGGTGGGATGAACGAGCAGTACTTC
CDR3aa: CASSLISWGGMNEQYF
j_gene: TRBJ2-7
v_gene: TRBV13
abundance: .
d_gene: .

CDR3nt: TGCGCCAGCAGCCAATCTCGACAGGGCAATGAGCAGTTCTTC
CDR3aa: CASSQSRQGNEQFF
j_gene: TRBJ2-1
v_gene: TRBV4-3
abundance: .
d_gene: TRBD1

CDR3nt: TGTGCCAGCAGCTTAGCAGGGTTGGAGACCCAGTACTTC
CDR3aa: CASSLAGLETQYF
j_gene: TRBJ2-5
v_gene: TRBV7-8
abundance: many
d_gene: .

CDR3nt: TGCAGTGCTCTGGCTGGACTAGCGGGGGGCCACTCCACAGATACGCAGTATTTT
CDR3aa: CSALAGLAGGHSTDTQYF
j_gene: TRBJ2-3
v_gene: TRBV20-1
abundance: few
d_gene: TRBD2

CDR3nt: TGCAGTGCTAGAGGACTAGCGGGAGTGTACGAGCAGTACTTC
CDR3aa: CSARGLAGVYEQYF
j_gene: TRBJ2-7
v_gene: TRBV20-1
abundance: .
d_gene: TRBD2

CDR3nt: TGCGCCAGCAGCCAAGAAGATACAGGGATGGCAGGCTACACCTTC
CDR3aa: CASSQEDTGMAGYTF
j_gene: TRBJ1-2
v_gene: TRBV4-1
abundance: medium-sized
d_gene: .

CDR3nt: TGTGCCAGCAGTCCCCTAGTAAGCGGGGGCACAGATACGCAGTATTTT
CDR3aa: CASSPLVSGGTDTQYF
j_gene: TRBJ2-3
v_gene: TRBV27
abundance: few
d_gene: TRBD2

CDR3nt: TGTGCCAGCTCACAATACCCTGGGGGGAGCTCCTACGAGCAGTACTTC
CDR3aa: CASSQYPGGSSYEQYF
j_gene: TRBJ2-7
v_gene: TRBV18
abundance: .
d_gene: .

CDR3nt: TGCGCCAGCAGCCAAGGGGGCAGCGGGAGCATAGAGACCCAGTACTTC
CDR3aa: CASSQGGSGSIETQYF
j_gene: TRBJ2-5
v_gene: TRBV4-3
abundance: .
d_gene: TRBD2

CDR3nt: TGTGCCACCAGCCGGGGTGGGGATCAGCCCCAGCATTTT
CDR3aa: CATSRGGDQPQHF
j_gene: TRBJ1-5
v_gene: TRBV24-1
abundance: once
d_gene: .

CDR3nt: TGTGCCAGCAGTTTATCGAGAGGGAATCATTACTACGAGCAGTACTTC
CDR3aa: CASSLSRGNHYYEQYF
j_gene: TRBJ2-7
v_gene: TRBV28
abundance: few
d_gene: .

CDR3nt: TGTGCCAGCAGTTGGCAGGGGGCTCTGAATGAGCAGTTCTTC
CDR3aa: CASSWQGALNEQFF
j_gene: TRBJ2-1
v_gene: TRBV28
abundance: few
d_gene: TRBD1

CDR3nt: TGTGCCAGTAGTTTCCGCCTCGGAGGATCGGACAAAAACATTCAGTACTTC
CDR3aa: CASSFRLGGSDKNIQYF
j_gene: TRBJ2-4
v_gene: TRBV19
abundance: .
d_gene: .

CDR3nt: TGTGCCAGCAGCCCCGGGACAGGGGGCGCGTACGAGCAGTACTTC
CDR3aa: CASSPGTGGAYEQYF
j_gene: TRBJ2-7
v_gene: TRBV7-2
abundance: few
d_gene: TRBD1

CDR3nt: TGTGCTAGTGGTACGGACAGGGGGATCTCGGGGAACGATCAGTACTTC
CDR3aa: CASGTDRGISGNDQYF
j_gene: TRBJ2-7
v_gene: TRBV12-5
abundance: .
d_gene: TRBD1

CDR3nt: TGTGCCAGCAGGGGACTAGCGGGGGACAATGAGCAGTTCTTC
CDR3aa: CASRGLAGDNEQFF
j_gene: TRBJ2-1
v_gene: TRBV6-1
abundance: few
d_gene: TRBD2

CDR3nt: TGTGCCAGCACCCCTAGGACAGGGACAGATACCGGGGAGCTGTTTTTT
CDR3aa: CASTPRTGTDTGELFF
j_gene: TRBJ2-2
v_gene: TRBV12-3/TRBV12-4
abundance: few
d_gene: TRBD1

CDR3nt: TGTGCCAGCAGTTCGCCTAGCGGGAGTCTCTACGAGCAGTACTTC
CDR3aa: CASSSPSGSLYEQYF
j_gene: TRBJ2-7
v_gene: TRBV12-3/TRBV12-4
abundance: .
d_gene: TRBD2

CDR3nt: TGTGCCAGCAGCTTAGCCTCCCAAGAGACCCAGTACTTC
CDR3aa: CASSLASQETQYF
j_gene: TRBJ2-5
v_gene: TRBV7-9
abundance: many
d_gene: .

CDR3nt: TGTGCCAGCATGAGAATAACGGCAGGGGAGGTTCAAGAGACCCAGTACTTC
CDR3aa: CASMRITAGEVQETQYF
j_gene: TRBJ2-5
v_gene: TRBV7-9
abundance: few
d_gene: .

CDR3nt: TGTGCCAGCAGCCAAGAGCGGGGGGCCGAAGAGACCCAGTACTTC
CDR3aa: CASSQERGAEETQYF
j_gene: TRBJ2-5
v_gene: TRBV4-2
abundance: .
d_gene: TRBD2

CDR3nt: TGTGCCAGCAGCTTATCGGACCCGGGGGAGCAGTACTTC
CDR3aa: CASSLSDPGEQYF
j_gene: TRBJ2-7
v_gene: TRBV7-9
abundance: many
d_gene: .

CDR3nt: TGTGCCACCAGCGACGGAGTTATGTATGAGCAGTTCTTC
CDR3aa: CATSDGVMYEQFF
j_gene: TRBJ2-1
v_gene: TRBV15
abundance: few
d_gene: .

CDR3nt: TGTGCCAGCAGCCCAAGCGGGGCCGGAGATACGCAGTATTTT
CDR3aa: CASSPSGAGDTQYF
j_gene: TRBJ2-3
v_gene: TRBV7-6
abundance: .
d_gene: TRBD2

CDR3nt: TGTGCCAGCAGCCGGGGATCTAGCGGGAGTTACGAGCAGTACTTC
CDR3aa: CASSRGSSGSYEQYF
j_gene: TRBJ2-7
v_gene: TRBV7-9
abundance: .
d_gene: TRBD2

CDR3nt: TGTGCCAGCAGCTTGGAGGTAGTCACTGAAGCTTTCTTT
CDR3aa: CASSLEVVTEAFF
j_gene: TRBJ1-1
v_gene: TRBV5-6
abundance: many
d_gene: .

CDR3nt: TGTGCCAGCAGTCCTGAAATTACAAGACTCTACGAGCAGTACTTC
CDR3aa: CASSPEITRLYEQYF
j_gene: TRBJ2-7
v_gene: TRBV6-2/TRBV6-3
abundance: many
d_gene: .

CDR3nt: TGTGCCAGCAGCTTAGAGTTTGGTGAGGACTGGGACGATGGCTACACCTTC
CDR3aa: CASSLEFGEDWDDGYTF
j_gene: TRBJ1-2
v_gene: TRBV7-6
abundance: .
d_gene: .

CDR3nt: TGCGCCAGCAGCCAAGATGGAACCACAGGGGGACCTCAAGAGACCCAGTACTTC
CDR3aa: CASSQDGTTGGPQETQYF
j_gene: TRBJ2-5
v_gene: TRBV4-1
abundance: .
d_gene: TRBD1

CDR3nt: TGCGCCAGCAGCCAAGATAGAGGTTTCACCGGGGAGCTGTTTTTT
CDR3aa: CASSQDRGFTGELFF
j_gene: TRBJ2-2
v_gene: TRBV4-3
abundance: many
d_gene: .

CDR3nt: TGTGCCAGCAGCTTCGGGACTAGCGGGAGTCTAAGCTACGAGCAGTACTTC
CDR3aa: CASSFGTSGSLSYEQYF
j_gene: TRBJ2-7
v_gene: TRBV7-8
abundance: many
d_gene: TRBD2

CDR3nt: TGTGCCAGCAGCTGGGACAGGGCCCAGTCCGAGCAGTACTTC
CDR3aa: CASSWDRAQSEQYF
j_gene: TRBJ2-7
v_gene: TRBV7-2
abundance: many
d_gene: TRBD1

CDR3nt: TGTGCCAGCAGCCTCGCCGGGGCTGGCTACACCTTC
CDR3aa: CASSLAGAGYTF
j_gene: TRBJ1-2
v_gene: TRBV7-9
abundance: few
d_gene: .

CDR3nt: TGTGCCAGCAAAGACGGGATAGGCGAGCAGTTCTTC
CDR3aa: CASKDGIGEQFF
j_gene: TRBJ2-1
v_gene: TRBV27
abundance: .
d_gene: .

CDR3nt: TGTGCCAGCTCCGAGGGGGGGGCTGGAGAGACCCAGTACTTC
CDR3aa: CASSEGGAGETQYF
j_gene: TRBJ2-5
v_gene: TRBV11-3
abundance: .
d_gene: .

CDR3nt: TGTGCTAGCAGCCCGGAGTCTGGACAGGGGGCGCATGAGCAGTACTTC
CDR3aa: CASSPESGQGAHEQYF
j_gene: TRBJ2-7
v_gene: TRBV7-7
abundance: few
d_gene: TRBD1

CDR3nt: TGTGCCACCAGCAGAGTTATGGGGGTGCAAGCCGGGGAGCTGTTTTTT
CDR3aa: CATSRVMGVQAGELFF
j_gene: TRBJ2-2
v_gene: TRBV15
abundance: few
d_gene: .

CDR3nt: TGTGCCAGCAGTGTAATAGCGGGGGGCTTCGACAATGAGCAGTTCTTC
CDR3aa: CASSVIAGGFDNEQFF
j_gene: TRBJ2-1
v_gene: TRBV25-1
abundance: few
d_gene: TRBD2

CDR3nt: TGCAGTGCTAGAGATTCCTTAATAGCGGGGGCTGGAGGAGATACGCAGTATTTT
CDR3aa: CSARDSLIAGAGGDTQYF
j_gene: TRBJ2-3
v_gene: TRBV20-1
abundance: few
d_gene: TRBD2